This T cell receptor beta chain is from a study of beta chain features in type 1 diabetes. Study background: Cell yields, gender and age were comparable in patients and healthy donors. Overall study results and limits: Within each of all four CD4+ subsets, Type 1 diabetes patients had TCRB CDR3s that were moderately but significantly shorter.

This CDR3 is 14 amino acids long. The V and J ends lost 5 bases and 6 bases, in that order; junction bases with no gene match: 8. CDR1 and CDR2 (germline): SNHLY, FYNNEI. In its sample, this clone was seen a few times. Its antigen is currently unknown. Expressed TCRB transcripts were sequenced because the isolated RNA had all been reverse transcribed beforehand. Assay: immunoSEQ multiplex PCR; the TCRdb copy retains only in-frame clones and omits some. This table holds 300,000 to 450,000 clones, around 13% found once. V is TRBV2 and J is TRBJ2-7, with 9 bases that match TRBD1. The sequence was obtained from a woman younger than 35 with type 1 diabetes. Sequencing used naive CD4+ T cells from blood. CDR3 sequence: CASSTGTGLGEQYF. The CDR3 DNA sequence: TGTGCCAGCAGTACCGGGACAGGGTTAGGCGAGCAGTACTTC.